This T cell receptor (beta chain) appears in the sequencing data of a study of OX40 agonist ivuxolimab in advanced cancers. For the study in its entirety: The costimulatory receptor OX40 (CD134) was targeted by ivuxolimab, a fully human IgG2 agonistic monoclonal antibody. Intravenous ivuxolimab was administered to patients every 2 weeks at six dose levels: 0.01, 0.1, 0.3, 1.5, 3 and 10 mg/kg. Of the approximately 50 dose-escalation patients, hepatocellular carcinoma was present in 19, melanoma in around 15, renal cell carcinoma in 9 and head and neck cancer in 9. In the dose-escalation cohort, approximately 80% of patients were male, and the mean age was 60 years with a range of about 20 to 79. Patients were allowed to have had prior anti-PD-1, anti-PD-L1 or anti-CTLA-4 therapy, and 40% of the dose-escalation patients had been treated with checkpoint inhibitors. Partial responses were achieved by three dose-escalation patients, of whom one had hepatocellular carcinoma and two had cutaneous melanoma. Peripheral TCRbeta sequencing aimed to test whether ivuxolimab altered TCR sequence diversity and caused clonal T-cell expansion. The paper describes the monotherapy dose-escalation part (N ≈ 52 patients) of the phase I trial of ivuxolimab. Points the paper makes about the study in general: In the 0.1-3.0 mg/kg groups, partial responders were among the patients with the lowest normalized peripheral clonal expansion, particularly in CD8+ T cells. Low levels of normalized T-cell clonal expansion were also seen in some patients who did not respond. After ivuxolimab, expanded clones were on average more numerous among CD8+ T cells than among CD4+ T cells. Which antigens the clonally expanded peripheral T cells were specific for was not determined. At doses of 0.1 to 3.0 mg/kg, clonal expansion of both CD4+ and CD8+ T cells in blood was seen between baseline and week 6.

The trial excluded patients who had a history of autoimmune disease or were on systemic immunosuppression. In every dose cohort, peripheral blood was drawn for TCR sequencing at baseline, cycle 4 day 1, and cycle 7 day 1. Samples came from an open-label, multicenter, first-in-human phase I dose-escalation trial of ivuxolimab. Adults with locally advanced or metastatic melanoma, renal cell, hepatocellular, or head and neck squamous cell carcinoma were enrolled in the trial. CD4+ and CD8+ T cells were sorted separately from peripheral blood before TCR sequencing. Genomic DNA was extracted from sorted cells for sequencing of the TCRbeta CDR3 region. The immunoSEQ Assay was used to sequence the TCRbeta CDR3 regions. In TCRdb, the immuneACCESS table is reduced to in-frame sequences with V and J assigned. These tables do not hold every clone; where another copy was compared, an unresolved V gene accounts for under half, and the others remain unexplained. Recorded for this sample are 90,000 to 120,000 clones; 75% to 95% of them occurred a single time. Together, the top ten hold about 1.2% of the sample.

The CDR3 runs 14 amino acids, cysteine and phenylalanine included. The entry retains the CDR3 DNA only, 42 bases that are in frame from base 1. Deletion took 4 bases off V and 0 bases off J, with a span of 8 bases between the germline ends. The germline V gene sets CDR1 to SGHTA and CDR2 to FQGNSA. Remarks on this clone: Its specific antigen is unknown. No base-level quality is on record; no much larger clone is a single base apart.

The sample in question was CD4+ or CD8+ T cells sorted from blood, obtained in a trial of the OX40 agonist ivuxolimab. The sequence is built from TRBV7-2 and TRBJ2-3; the D gene is perhaps TRBD2, from 5 matching bases. The TCR comes from an adult with an advanced solid tumor such as melanoma, head and neck, liver or kidney cancer. The DNA reads as follows: TGTGCCAGCAGCTGGAGGCAGAGCACAGATACGCAGTATTTT. Translated, it gives CASSWRQSTDTQYF.